This T cell receptor beta chain is from a study of control samples from healthy donors and cancer patients. Profiled with immunoSEQ multiplex PCR; TCRdb holds only in-frame clones, not every one. The sample yields approximately 71,000 clones, around 92% seen once. The CDR3 extends over 16 amino acids. Per the germline V gene, CDR1 is MGHRA and CDR2 is YSYEKL. With V trimmed by 4 bases and J by 5 bases, 13 bases remained unmatched. The chain has TRBV4-1 and TRBJ1-2, with 7 nucleotides matching TRBD1. This clonotype was obtained from a man between 60 and 75 years old with lung cancer. Sequenced material: PBMCs. DNA for the CDR3: TGCGCCAGCAGCCGCCTGACAGGGAGTACCCCTTATGGCTACACCTTC. Translated, it gives CASSRLTGSTPYGYTF.